The clone carrying this TCR beta chain was counted once. Its cognate antigen is unknown. Germline CDR1 is MNHEY and CDR2 is SVGAGI. The trim removed 2 bases at V and 2 bases at J, leaving 8 bases unmatched. CDR3 length equals 16 residues. The data are from a study of Ad26.COV2.S vaccination and SARS-CoV-2 variants. General study findings and limits: A substantial breadth of spike-specific CD8+ and CD4+ T cell responses after vaccination has been reported.

As to treatment: about 20 received Ad26.COV2.S at low or high dose, single or two shots; several received placebo; per-sample allocation not given. Samples came from day 63 after the first vaccine or placebo injection. The table came from immunoSEQ multiplex PCR; TCRdb's copy has only in-frame clones and leaves some out. The table has 350,000 to 600,000 clones, 89% seen once. This chain connects TRBV6-5 to TRBJ2-7, with 8 bases lining up with TRBD2. The sample consisted of peripheral blood, taken in a trial of Ad26.COV2.S vaccine versus placebo. This clonotype was obtained from a person between 18 and 65 years old who received the Ad26.COV2.S COVID-19 vaccine or a placebo. DNA of the CDR3: TGTGCCAGCAGTTACCCTACGAGTAGCGGGACCTACGAGCAGTACTTC. Amino acid sequence: CASSYPTSSGTYEQYF.